Included here is one T cell receptor beta chain sequence, with context. This entry comes from a study of blood T cell repertoires in COVID-19. Looking at the study overall: The United States, Italy and Spain provided the acute and convalescent COVID-19 samples. Sources were T cells, B-cell-depleted T cells, or PBMCs; the material itself was cDNA or gDNA.

As processed by the authors: From reference gene primer amplification, estimates of nucleated cell counts were derived. The table came from immunoSEQ multiplex PCR; TCRdb's copy has only in-frame clones and leaves some out. Clone size and V and J calls were adopted from that table, with D and trimming inferred from the DNA. The sample includes 150,000 or so clones, about 85% of them seen just once. Germline CDR1 and CDR2: ENHRY and SYGVKD. The V and J ends lost 3 bases and 5 bases, in that order; junction bases with no gene match: 12. The CDR3 totals 19 residues. This clonotype was obtained from a human donor with acute or convalescent COVID-19. The donor label of this sample is uncertain. Input material: peripheral blood. V gene TRBV10-3 combines with J gene TRBJ2-5, with TRBD2 matching 16 bases. DNA for the CDR3: TGTGCCATCAGTGAAAAGGGACTAGCGGGGGGGCGAGTTCTGGAGACCCAGTACTTC. This codes for CAISEKGLAGGRVLETQYF.